The 17 T cell receptor beta chains reported below all come from one sample, sequenced in a study of technical replicates of blood from a handful of donors. Clones were sequenced by immunoSEQ multiplex PCR, and TCRdb holds only the in-frame ones, with some missing. The data contain about 80,000 clones, just under 95% of them singletons. The sequenced sample consisted of T cells isolated from PBMCs. These receptors all stem from a human donor in good health.

This clone was detected only a few times. This chain joins TRBV2 and TRBJ2-2, with 8 positions matching TRBD1. Trimming cost V 5 bases and J 1 base; bases outside gene matches: 6. CDR1 SNHLY and CDR2 FYNNEI come from the germline V gene. This CDR3 contains 16 residues. In DNA, the CDR3 is TGTGCCAGCAGTTTAACCGGGACAGGGAACACCGGGGAGCTGTTTTTT. Its protein is CASSLTGTGNTGELFF.

The CDR3 reads CASSTDSGNTIYF. CDR3 coding DNA: TGTGCCAGCTCTACAGACTCTGGAAACACCATATATTTT. This chain uses TRBV2 with TRBJ1-3; D gene unclear. Germline-derived CDR1 and CDR2 are SNHLY and FYNNEI. CDR3 length: 13 residues. Trimming cost V 8 bases and J 0 bases, with 8 bases left between them.

The chain links TRBV7-6 to TRBJ1-2; D ambiguous. Trimming took 3 bases from V and 2 from J, leaving 4 bases between them. CDR1 is SGHVS and CDR2 is FNYEAQ in the germline V gene. CDR3 size: 12 residues. The CDR3 loop is CASSFINYGYTF. CDR3 DNA sequence: TGTGCCAGCAGCTTTATAAACTATGGCTACACCTTC. Variable domain in full (rest from reference TRBV7-6 and TRBJ1-2): GAGVSQSPRYKVTKRGQDVALRCDPISGHVSLYWYRQALGQGPEFLTYFNYEAQQDKSGLPNDRFSAERPEGSISTLTIQRTEQRDSAMYRCASSFINYGYTFGSGTRLTVV.

V and J are TRBV19 and TRBJ1-2; 9 bases line up with TRBD1. Per germline, CDR1 LNHDA and CDR2 SQIVND (reference sequence). Unmatched junction bases numbered 10, after V lost 6 bases and J lost 5 bases. This CDR3 contains 15 residues. The CDR3 sequence: CASRRGRQGGYGYTF. The CDR3 nucleotides are TGTGCCAGTAGACGAGGCCGACAGGGGGGATATGGCTACACCTTC.

This chain joins TRBV19 and TRBJ2-3, with TRBD2 as a possible D gene (5 bases). Between the trimmed V and J ends, which lost 0 bases and 6 bases, there was a span of 13 bases. The CDR3 totals 15 residues. Germline V gene sequence: CDR1 LNHDA, CDR2 SQIVND (reference sequence). The CDR3, as DNA: TGTGCCAGTAGTATAGACGCTAGAGGGCTGGATACGCAGTATTTT. The encoded protein is CASSIDARGLDTQYF.

V gene TRBV19 combines with J gene TRBJ2-5, with 9 bases identical to TRBD2. Germline trimming cut 5 bases from V and 2 bases from J; bases unmatched to any gene: 6. Germline CDR1 is LNHDA and CDR2 is SQIVND (reference sequence). CDR3 length equals 15 residues. CDR3 in amino acids: CASSPASGNQETQYF. CDR3 DNA sequence: TGTGCCAGTAGTCCGGCTAGCGGGAATCAAGAGACCCAGTACTTC. Supplemented by reference TRBV19 and TRBJ2-5, the full variable domain reads DGGITQSPKYLFRKEGQNVTLSCEQNLNHDAMYWYRQDPGQGLRLIYYSQIVNDFQKGDIAEGYSVSREKKESFPLTVTSAQKNPTAFYLCASSPASGNQETQYFGPGTRLLVL.

This clone was counted at least ten times. The chain couples TRBV27 to TRBJ2-3, with 9 nucleotides matching TRBD1. CDR3 size: 15 residues. Germline-derived CDR1 and CDR2 are MNHEY and SMNVEV (reference sequence). V lost 5 bases, J lost 5 bases, and 8 bases stayed unmatched. CDR3 bases: TGTGCCAGCAGTCCCCTTATGGGACAGGGAGATACGCAGTATTTT. Protein product: CASSPLMGQGDTQYF.

V gene TRBV7-8 combines with J gene TRBJ1-5; D gene uncertain. This CDR3 comprises 16 residues. V was shortened by 1 base and J by 2 bases, with 12 bases between the two germline ends. Germline CDR1 is SGHVS and CDR2 is FQNEAQ. As DNA, the CDR3 is TGTGCCAGCAGCTTAGGAGGAGGGAGCGGCAATCAGCCCCAGCATTTT. Its translation: CASSLGGGSGNQPQHF.

The V gene is TRBV27, the J gene TRBJ1-4; a possible D gene is TRBD1 (6 bases). V shed 3 bases and J shed 8 bases, with 10 bases lying between them. CDR3 length: 13 amino acids. CDR1 MNHEY and CDR2 SMNVEV come from the germline V gene (reference sequence). Here the CDR3 reads CASSFQGTEKLFF. CDR3 sequence (DNA): TGTGCCAGCAGTTTCCAGGGGACGGAAAAACTGTTTTTT.

The chain links TRBV5-1 to TRBJ2-5; D is perhaps TRBD2 (5 bases). CDR1 and CDR2 from the germline V gene are SGHRS and YFSETQ. This CDR3 has 14 residues. Trimming took off 0 bases at V and 5 bases at J, with 11 bases between the two ends. The CDR3 sequence: CASSLDGVEETQYF. The CDR3 DNA reads as TGCGCCAGCAGCTTGGACGGGGTGGAGGAGACCCAGTACTTC. The complete variable domain, with remaining parts taken from reference TRBV5-1 and TRBJ2-5, reads KAGVTQTPRYLIKTRGQQVTLSCSPISGHRSVSWYQQTPGQGLQFLFEYFSETQRNKGNFPGRFSGRQFSNSRSEMNVSTLELGDSALYLCASSLDGVEETQYFGPGTRLLVL.

The chain combines TRBV19 with TRBJ2-2; 10 nucleotides match TRBD1. V shed 2 bases and J 7 bases; nucleotides not matched to a gene: 7. The germline V gene has CDR1 LNHDA and CDR2 SQIVND (reference sequence). CDR3 size: 16 residues. CDR3 sequence: CASSISGQGYNGELFF. DNA for the CDR3: TGTGCCAGTAGTATATCGGGACAGGGGTACAACGGGGAGCTGTTTTTT.

The J gene is TRBJ1-4, the V gene TRBV6-1; TRBD1 is a possible D gene (5 bases). Looked up from germline, CDR1 is MNHNS and CDR2 is SASEGT. The V end lost 0 bases, the J end lost 11 bases, and 13 bases lay between the germline ends. The CDR3 consists of 14 residues. CDR3 region: CASSEAIRVGKLFF. CDR3 nucleotides: TGTGCCAGCAGTGAAGCTATCAGGGTGGGCAAACTGTTTTTT.

V and J are TRBV4-2 and TRBJ2-7; 11 nucleotides align to TRBD2. V shed 0 bases, J shed 3 bases, and the junction held 4 bases outside the gene matches. CDR1 and CDR2 (germline): LGHNA, YNFKEQ. There are 16 residues in the CDR3. CDR3 in amino acids: CASSQELAGVYYEQYF. Written as DNA, the CDR3 is TGTGCCAGCAGCCAAGAACTAGCGGGGGTTTACTACGAGCAGTACTTC.

The chain carries TRBV4-1 and TRBJ2-5; 7 bases align to TRBD2. This CDR3 is 17 amino acids long. The germline CDR1 and CDR2 sequences are MGHRA and YSYEKL. V trimming: 0 bases; J trimming: 5 bases; junction bases outside the gene matches: 12. For the CDR3, the DNA is TGCGCCAGCAGCCAAGACATTATTGCGGGAGTGCGGGAGACCCAGTACTTC. Amino acids: CASSQDIIAGVRETQYF.

The rearrangement links TRBV11-2 to TRBJ2-1; 7 bases are shared with TRBD2. The CDR3 sequence is 14 residues long. The J segment lost 8 bases and the V segment lost 1 base, leaving 5 bases of the junction unmatched. CDR1 and CDR2 (germline): SGHAT, FQNNGV. CDR3 amino acids: CASSLGASGYEQFF. In DNA, the CDR3 is TGTGCCAGCAGCTTAGGAGCTAGCGGATATGAGCAGTTCTTC. Combining the CDR3 with reference TRBV11-2 and TRBJ2-1 gives the whole variable domain EAGVAQSPRYKIIEKRQSVAFWCNPISGHATLYWYQQILGQGPKLLIQFQNNGVVDDSQLPKDRFSAERLKGVDSTLKIQPAKLEDSAVYLCASSLGASGYEQFFGPGTRLTVL.

J is TRBJ1-1 and V is TRBV19; no clear D gene. V lost 4 bases and J 0 bases, leaving 12 bases between the germline ends. CDR1 and CDR2 (germline): LNHDA, SQIVND (reference sequence). The CDR3 spans 15 residues. The CDR3 is CASSRTDLMNTEAFF. CDR3 nucleotides: TGTGCCAGTAGTAGGACGGACTTGATGAACACTGAAGCTTTCTTT.

The chain couples TRBV19 to TRBJ2-7; TRBD2 is a possible D gene (5 bases). From germline, CDR1 is LNHDA and CDR2 SQIVND (reference sequence). CDR3 length equals 11 residues. V lost 2 bases to trimming and J lost 7 bases, with 6 bases between them. The CDR3 bases are TGTGCCAGTAGTATAAGGGAGGAGCAGTACTTC. Protein product: CASSIREEQYF.